A selection of T cell receptor beta chains follows, all from one sample in a study of regulatory T cells in long-lasting Graves disease. Using its own MiXCR run on the multiplex PCR reads, TCRdb lists one record per CDR3 protein. Counted here are more than 650,000 distinct CDR3 sequences, around 30% occurring once; the ten biggest clones make up 42%. Here the sequenced sample was peripheral blood mononuclear cells (PBMCs), taken when the disease was refractory, from a patient treated with antithyroid drugs. Receptors originate from a female donor with Graves disease. CDR3s include the opening cysteine and the closing phenylalanine or tryptophan. A D gene is named only where the DNA matches it firmly. Expanded clones get a size class; other rows say once, few or many, or leave the size out.

abundance	j_gene	v_gene	d_gene	CDR3nt	CDR3aa
many	TRBJ1-2	TRBV12-3/TRBV12-4	.	TGTGCCACACAGGACCCATACTATGGCTACACCTTC	CATQDPYYGYTF
few	TRBJ1-6	TRBV7-8	.	TGTGCCAGCAGCTCCGCGGACCTCCTCCACTTT	CASSSADLLHF
.	TRBJ1-2	TRBV5-1	.	TGCGCCAGCAGCTTGGATACCCAGGACTATGGCTACACCTTC	CASSLDTQDYGYTF
.	TRBJ1-1	TRBV29-1	.	TGCAGCGTTGTATGGCCCGGAGGGAACACTGAAGCTTTCTTT	CSVVWPGGNTEAFF
few	TRBJ1-1	TRBV19	.	TGTGCCAGTAGTAGCAAACAGGGTTGGGGCACTGAAGCTTTCTTT	CASSSKQGWGTEAFF
many	TRBJ1-1	TRBV28	.	TGTGCCAGCAGTTATATCCCCGGGACATCAGAAGCTTTCTTT	CASSYIPGTSEAFF
.	TRBJ1-1	TRBV6-1	.	TGTGCCAGCAGTGAGTTACCGGGACAGAACACTGAAGCTTTCTTT	CASSELPGQNTEAFF
.	TRBJ2-7	TRBV20-1	.	TGCAGTGCGATAAAACAGGGCTACGAGCAGTACTTC	CSAIKQGYEQYF
many	TRBJ2-5	TRBV20-1	.	TGCAGTGCTAGAGAGTCGGGACGGAATCAAGAGACCCAGTACTTC	CSARESGRNQETQYF
few	TRBJ2-7	TRBV7-9	TRBD1	TGTGCCAGCAGCTTCGGGACAGGGGTTTTGGAGCAGTACTTC	CASSFGTGVLEQYF
.	TRBJ1-1	TRBV12-3/TRBV12-4	.	TGTGCCAGCAGTGGGACACCTGGAGCTTTCTTT	CASSGTPGAFF
few	TRBJ2-2	TRBV24-1	.	TGTGCCATCTCTTCCAGGGACACCGGGGAGCTGTTTTTT	CAISSRDTGELFF
few	TRBJ2-2	TRBV28	TRBD1	TGTGCCAGCAGTGAATCCTCGCGCGGTGGGACAGGGCTACGTGGGGAGCTGTTTTTT	CASSESSRGGTGLRGELFF
once	TRBJ1-5	TRBV20-1	.	TGCAGTGCCCAATATAGCAATCAGCCCCAGCATTTT	CSAQYSNQPQHF
.	TRBJ2-2	TRBV5-1	.	TGCGCCAGCAGCACGGGACCGAGGAACACCGGGGAGCTGTTTTTT	CASSTGPRNTGELFF
.	TRBJ1-2	TRBV6-5	TRBD1	TGTGCCAGCAGTTTCGCGGACAGGGGGCGTCAAGGCTACACCTTC	CASSFADRGRQGYTF
many	TRBJ1-1	TRBV3-1	.	TGTGCCAGCAGCCAAGCTATGAACACTGAAGCTTTCTTT	CASSQAMNTEAFF
few	TRBJ2-7	TRBV29-1	TRBD2	TGCAGCGTCAGGACTAGCGGGAAACTAACCTACGAGCAGTACTTC	CSVRTSGKLTYEQYF
few	TRBJ1-1	TRBV6-1	.	TGTGCCAGCACCCAGACCGGCCGGGTCCCTGAAGCTTTCTTT	CASTQTGRVPEAFF
.	TRBJ2-5	TRBV2	.	TGTGCCAGCAGGCAACGTGAGACCCAGTACTTC	CASRQRETQYF
.	TRBJ1-2	TRBV19	.	TGTGCCAGTAGTATTGAGGTATCGGGGATCTATGGCTACACCTTC	CASSIEVSGIYGYTF
many	TRBJ1-5	TRBV12-3/TRBV12-4	TRBD1	TGTGCCAGCAGCCAGGACAGGGTGGGCAATCAGCCCCAGCATTTT	CASSQDRVGNQPQHF